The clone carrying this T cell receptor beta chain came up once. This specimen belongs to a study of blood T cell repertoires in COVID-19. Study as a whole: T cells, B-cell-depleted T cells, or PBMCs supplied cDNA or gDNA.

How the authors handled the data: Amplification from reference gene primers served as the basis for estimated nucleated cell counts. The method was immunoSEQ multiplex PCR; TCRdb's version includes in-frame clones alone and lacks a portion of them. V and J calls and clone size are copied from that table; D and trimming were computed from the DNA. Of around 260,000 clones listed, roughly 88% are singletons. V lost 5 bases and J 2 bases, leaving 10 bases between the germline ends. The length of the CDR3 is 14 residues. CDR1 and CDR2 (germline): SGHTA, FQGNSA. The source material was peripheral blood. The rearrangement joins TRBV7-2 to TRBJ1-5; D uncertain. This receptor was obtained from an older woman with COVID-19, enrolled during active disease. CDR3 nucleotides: TGTGCCAGCAGCCAGCAGGCCCGCAATCAGCCCCAGCATTTT. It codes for CASSQQARNQPQHF.